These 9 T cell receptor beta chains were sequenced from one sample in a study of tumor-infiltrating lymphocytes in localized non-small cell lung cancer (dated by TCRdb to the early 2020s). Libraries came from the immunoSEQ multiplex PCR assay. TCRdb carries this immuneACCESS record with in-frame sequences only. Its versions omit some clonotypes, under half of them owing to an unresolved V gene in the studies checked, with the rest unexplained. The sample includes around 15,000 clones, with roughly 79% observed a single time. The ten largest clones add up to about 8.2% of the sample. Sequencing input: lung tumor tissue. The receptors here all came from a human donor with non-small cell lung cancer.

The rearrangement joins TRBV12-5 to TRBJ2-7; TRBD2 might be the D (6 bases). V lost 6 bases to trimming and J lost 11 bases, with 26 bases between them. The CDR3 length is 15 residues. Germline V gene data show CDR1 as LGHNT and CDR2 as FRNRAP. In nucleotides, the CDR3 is TGTGCTAGTGGGCCACTCACCCGGGGGACGGGGAAGAAGTACTTC. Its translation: CASGPLTRGTGKKYF.

The CDR3 region has the DNA TGCAGGATGACTAGGATAGAGACCCAGTACTTC. This translates into CRMTRIETQYF. The chain links TRBV20-1 to TRBJ2-5; maybe TRBD2 (6 bases). CDR3 size: 11 residues. Germline V gene data show CDR1 as DFQATT and CDR2 as SNEGSKA (reference sequence).

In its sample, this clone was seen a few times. CDR3 nucleotides: TGTGCCAGCAGTTACTCTACTGGCAGCGGGCACGAGCAGTACTTC. It yields the protein CASSYSTGSGHEQYF. The gene calls are TRBV6-5 and TRBJ2-7, with D tentatively TRBD2 (6 bases). Deletions cut 0 bases from V and 5 bases from J, with 14 bases between. This CDR3 is built from 15 residues. Germline assignment: CDR1 MNHEY and CDR2 SVGAGI.

Here the CDR3 DNA reads TGTGCCAGCAGCCCTACGCAGGGATCAAGCAATCAGCCCCAGCATTTT. Translating it yields CASSPTQGSSNQPQHF. The rearrangement uses TRBV7-6 and TRBJ1-5; tentatively, D is TRBD1 (5 bases). The CDR3 consists of 16 residues. Looked up from germline, CDR1 is SGHVS and CDR2 is FNYEAQ. V was trimmed by 5 bases and J by 1 base, leaving 15 bases between them.

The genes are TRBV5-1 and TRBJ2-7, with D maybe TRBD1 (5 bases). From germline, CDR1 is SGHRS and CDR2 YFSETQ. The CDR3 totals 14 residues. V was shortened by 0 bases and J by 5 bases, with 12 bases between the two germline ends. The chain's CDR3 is CASSLARVTNEQYF. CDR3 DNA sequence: TGCGCCAGCAGCTTGGCCAGGGTTACCAACGAGCAGTACTTC. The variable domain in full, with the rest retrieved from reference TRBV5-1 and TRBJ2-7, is KAGVTQTPRYLIKTRGQQVTLSCSPISGHRSVSWYQQTPGQGLQFLFEYFSETQRNKGNFPGRFSGRQFSNSRSEMNVSTLELGDSALYLCASSLARVTNEQYFGPGTRLTVT.

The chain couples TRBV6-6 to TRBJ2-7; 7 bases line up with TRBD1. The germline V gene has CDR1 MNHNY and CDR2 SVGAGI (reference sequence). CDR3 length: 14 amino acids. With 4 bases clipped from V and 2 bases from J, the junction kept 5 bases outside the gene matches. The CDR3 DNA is TGTGCCAGCAGTTCCCGACAGGGTCCCTACGAGCAGTACTTC. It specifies CASSSRQGPYEQYF.

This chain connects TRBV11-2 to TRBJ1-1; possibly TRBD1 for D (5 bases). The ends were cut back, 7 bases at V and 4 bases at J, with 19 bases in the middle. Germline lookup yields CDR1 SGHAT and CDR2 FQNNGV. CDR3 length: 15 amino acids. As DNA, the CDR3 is TGTGCCAGCATCGCCGGGACCCTGGGTAGCACTGAAGCTTTCTTT. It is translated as CASIAGTLGSTEAFF.

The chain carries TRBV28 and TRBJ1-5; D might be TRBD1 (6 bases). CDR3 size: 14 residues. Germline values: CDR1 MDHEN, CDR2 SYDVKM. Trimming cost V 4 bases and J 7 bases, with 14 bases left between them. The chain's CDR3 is CASSSPQGTQPQHF. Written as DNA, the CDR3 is TGTGCCAGCAGTTCACCCCAGGGGACCCAGCCCCAGCATTTT.

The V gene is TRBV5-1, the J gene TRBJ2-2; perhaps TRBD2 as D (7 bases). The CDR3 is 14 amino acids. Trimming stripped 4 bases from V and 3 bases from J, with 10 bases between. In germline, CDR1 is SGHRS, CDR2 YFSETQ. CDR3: CASSKGGDTGELFF. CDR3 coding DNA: TGCGCCAGCAGCAAAGGGGGGGACACCGGGGAGCTGTTTTTT.